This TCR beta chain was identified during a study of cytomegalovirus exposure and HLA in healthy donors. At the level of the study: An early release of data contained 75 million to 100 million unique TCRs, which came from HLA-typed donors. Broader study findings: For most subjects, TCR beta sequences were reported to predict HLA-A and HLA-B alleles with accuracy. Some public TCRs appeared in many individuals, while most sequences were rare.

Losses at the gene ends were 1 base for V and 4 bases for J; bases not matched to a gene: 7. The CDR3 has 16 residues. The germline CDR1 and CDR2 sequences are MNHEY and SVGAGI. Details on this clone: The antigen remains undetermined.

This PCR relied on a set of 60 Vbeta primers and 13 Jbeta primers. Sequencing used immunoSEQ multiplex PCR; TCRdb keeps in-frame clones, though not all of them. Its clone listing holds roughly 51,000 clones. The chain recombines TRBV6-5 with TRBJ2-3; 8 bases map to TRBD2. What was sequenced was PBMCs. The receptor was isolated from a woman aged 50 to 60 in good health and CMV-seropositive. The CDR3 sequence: CASSYFYRAGADTQYF. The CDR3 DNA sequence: TGTGCCAGCAGTTACTTCTACCGAGCGGGAGCAGATACGCAGTATTTT.